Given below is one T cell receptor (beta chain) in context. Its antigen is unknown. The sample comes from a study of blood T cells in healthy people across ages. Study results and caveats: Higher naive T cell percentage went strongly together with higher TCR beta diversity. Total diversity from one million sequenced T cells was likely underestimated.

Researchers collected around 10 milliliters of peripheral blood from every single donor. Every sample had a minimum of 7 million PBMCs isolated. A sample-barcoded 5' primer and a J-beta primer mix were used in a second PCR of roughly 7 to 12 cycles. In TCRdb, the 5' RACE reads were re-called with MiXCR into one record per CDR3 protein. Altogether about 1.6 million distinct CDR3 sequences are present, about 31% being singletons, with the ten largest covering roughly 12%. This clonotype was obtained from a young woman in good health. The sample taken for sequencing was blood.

The CDR3 spells CASSDARGQGLIYF. CDR3 DNA sequence: TGTGCCAGCAGTGATGCCCGGGGGCAGGGTCTAATATATTTT. The chain is built from TRBV2 and TRBJ1-3, with D tentatively TRBD1 (6 bases). This CDR3 is 14 amino acids long. With 3 bases removed from V and 13 bases from J, the gap between germline ends came to 19 bases. Germline-derived CDR1 and CDR2 are SNHLY and FYNNEI. The full variable domain, in which reference TRBV2 and TRBJ1-3 provide the parts outside the CDR3, is EPEVTQTPSHQVTQMGQEVILRCVPISNHLYFYWYRQILGQKVEFLVSFYNNEISEKSEIFDDQFSVERPDGSNFTLKIRSTKLEDSAMYFCASSDARGQGLIYFGEGSWLTVV.